This T cell receptor beta chain was retrieved from a study of blood T cell repertoires in COVID-19. Study context: Italy, Spain and the United States were the sources of the convalescent and acute COVID-19 samples. T cells, B-cell-depleted T cells, or PBMCs provided the cDNA or gDNA that served as material.

Methods used by the authors: Reference gene primer amplification gave nucleated cell count estimates. Profiling relied on immunoSEQ multiplex PCR, and the TCRdb table lists in-frame clones only, not all of them. That table is the source of V, J and clone size, and D and trimming were worked out from the DNA. This sample has some 260,000 clones; more than 70% occur once, and the top ten carry roughly 3.1%. The CDR3 totals 13 residues. Germline CDR1 reads MDHEN; CDR2 reads SYDVKM. After removal of 7 bases from V and 11 bases from J, the junction contained 13 bases not matched to a gene. This clonotype was obtained from a woman aged 18-30 years with acute or convalescent COVID-19. The chain uses TRBV28 and TRBJ1-1, with 7 bases aligning to TRBD1. Sequences were obtained from peripheral blood. CDR3: CASTLSGTVRAFF. The CDR3 bases are TGTGCCAGCACCTTGTCCGGGACAGTCAGGGCTTTCTTT.